The 2 T cell receptor beta chains presented below share a single source sample, sequenced in a study of blood T cells in healthy people across ages. A second PCR of roughly 6 to 12 cycles used a sample-barcoded 5' primer and a J-beta primer mix. TCRdb fed the 5' RACE reads into MiXCR, producing one record per CDR3 protein. The sample yields 1.2 million to 1.5 million distinct CDR3 sequences, 59% seen once. Sequencing input: blood. These receptors came from a man between 18 and 29 years old in good health.

In its sample, this clonotype was seen once. The J gene is TRBJ2-4, the V gene TRBV29-1; maybe TRBD2 (6 bases). The V and J ends lost 4 bases and 8 bases respectively, with 18 bases between them. Germline loops: CDR1 SQVTM, CDR2 ANQGSEA. The CDR3 is made up of 14 amino acids. CDR3 protein: CSVAMGLPTDIQYF. CDR3 DNA sequence: TGCAGCGTTGCCATGGGACTCCCAACCGACATTCAGTACTTC.

This clonotype appeared a single time. The chain links TRBV9 to TRBJ2-5, with 8 bases fitting TRBD1. The last part of the DNA fits TRBJ2-4 better; the J call may be wrong. This CDR3 spans 15 amino acids. Germline-derived CDR1 and CDR2 are SGDLS and YYNGEE. CDR3 region: CASSKGQGWKNIQYF. In DNA, the CDR3 is TGTGCCAGCAGCAAAGGACAGGGATGGAAAAACATTCAGTACTTC.